This T cell receptor beta chain is from a study of T cell repertoires in cytomegalovirus infection. The CDR3 contains 11 residues. Germline lookup yields CDR1 SGHRS and CDR2 YFSETQ. V was trimmed by 4 bases and J by 12 bases, leaving 13 bases between them. TCRdb reprocessed the reads via MiXCR and lists one record per CDR3 protein. The sample shows roughly 180,000 distinct CDR3 sequences, 28% of them seen only once. The genes are TRBV5-1 and TRBJ1-2; a weak D match, TRBD1 (5 bases). The sequenced material came from PBMCs. The clonotype was recovered from a human donor in good health (CMV status not recorded). Some clones in this sample may be carry-over from other donors' samples. CDR3 loop: CASSGTGGHTF. The CDR3 bases are TGCGCCAGCAGCGGAACAGGAGGTCACACCTTC.